This T cell receptor beta chain was retrieved from a study of T cell repertoires in cytomegalovirus infection (dated by TCRdb to about 2019). For the study in its entirety: Recently identified HLA-C-restricted CMV epitopes, whose presentation resists viral immunomodulation, were targeted by peptide stimulations together with well-studied HLA-B-restricted epitopes. Because public TCR beta signatures pointed to carriage of CMV infection together with the matching HLA type, the HLA type of each donor mattered for the analysis.

TCRdb records Illumina HiSeq 1500 as the sequencer. TCRdb reworked the public reads: Q25 trimming with fastp, MiXCR clone assembly, productive beta chains retained. Each record represents a unique CDR3 protein, reported with the most common genes and DNA among its rows. Across this sample there are 400,000 to 600,000 distinct CDR3 sequences, with 42% seen only once. Around 45% of the sample comes from the top ten. General conclusions and limits of the study: In both this cohort and an independent cohort of 350 to 400 donors, the cumulative frequency of public TCR beta family members distinguished carriers of CMV infection plus the relevant HLA type. In the ex vivo response, HLA-C-restricted CMV-specific TCR beta clonotypes were dominant, and in two of eight donors the single most frequent clonotype came from this HLA-C-restricted group.

This clonotype was observed a handful of times. Its antigen target is currently unknown. Base qualities were left out, and no much larger clone turns up one base away. Explained via the paper, the treatment or condition label denotes: in vitro stimulation with specific CMV peptide epitopes to enrich CMV-specific T cells. After removal of 1 base from V and 2 bases from J, the junction retains 6 bases not matched to a gene. The CDR3, cysteine through phenylalanine, is 16 amino acids long. Only CDR3 DNA is held: 48 bases, read in frame from base 1. Reading the germline V gene gives CDR1 SGHTA and CDR2 FQGNSA.

Sequencing was performed on cultured PBMCs, taken from culture after CMV antigen stimulation. The rearrangement combines TRBV7-2 with TRBJ2-7; 9 central bases correspond to TRBD1. The receptor comes from a human donor in good health (CMV status not recorded). Some clones in this sample may be carry-over from other donors' samples. In nucleotide form, the sequence is TGTGCCAGCAGCTTAGTTGGGACAGGGACAACCTACGAGCAGTACTTC. Its coded protein is CASSLVGTGTTYEQYF.